This record covers a single T cell receptor beta chain. It has no known antigen specificity. Within one base of it there is no much larger clone, and no base qualities were kept. Reading from cysteine to phenylalanine, the CDR3 counts 16 amino acids. The kept DNA is CDR3 alone, 48 bases in frame from the first base. The germline V gene gives CDR1 as LGHNA and CDR2 as YSLEER. This record belongs to a study of radiotherapy plus CTLA-4 blockade in lung cancer (dated 2018 in TCRdb). With regard to the full study: Objective responses occurred in about 20% of enrolled patients, and approximately 34% achieved disease control.

Libraries were prepared through the immunoSEQ multiplex PCR assay. What TCRdb holds here is the immuneACCESS table cut down to in-frame rearrangements. Part of the clones is not present; checked against another copy, under half of the missing clones reflect an unresolved V gene, and the others are unexplained. The sample table holds approximately 60,000 clones, of which just under 85% were seen once. The ten largest account for 6% to 7% of the sample. In this study, focal radiation therapy paired with CTLA-4 blockade (ipilimumab) was tested in patients who had chemo-refractory metastatic non-small-cell lung cancer. Overall results and qualifications from the work: Early dynamic changes in blood T cell clones, together with increased serum interferon-beta after radiation, were reported as the strongest predictors of response. After treatment with radiotherapy and ipilimumab, TCR clones that came from tumors expanded in the peripheral blood.

In this chain, TRBV4-3 is recombined with TRBJ2-5; the junction holds 10 bases that match TRBD2. The end of the DNA fits TRBJ2-7 better, so the J call may be wrong. The sequenced sample was peripheral blood, obtained from a patient treated with radiotherapy plus ipilimumab. The TCR sequence derives from a human donor with non-small cell lung cancer whose response to radiotherapy plus ipilimumab could not be evaluated. The CDR3 here reads CASSQDLAGVSYEQYF. The sequence in DNA is TGCGCCAGCAGCCAAGACCTAGCGGGAGTCTCCTACGAGCAGTACTTC.